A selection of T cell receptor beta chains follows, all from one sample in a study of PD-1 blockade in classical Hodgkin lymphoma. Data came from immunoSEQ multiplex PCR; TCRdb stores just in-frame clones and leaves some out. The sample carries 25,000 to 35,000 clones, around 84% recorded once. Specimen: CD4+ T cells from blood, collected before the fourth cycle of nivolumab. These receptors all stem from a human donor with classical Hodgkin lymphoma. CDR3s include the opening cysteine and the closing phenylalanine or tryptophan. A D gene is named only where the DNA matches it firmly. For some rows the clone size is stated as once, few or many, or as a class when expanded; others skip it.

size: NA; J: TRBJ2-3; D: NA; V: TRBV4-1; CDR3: CASSPLDGTSVDTQYF; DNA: TGCGCCAGCAGCCCGCTGGACGGCACCTCAGTAGATACGCAGTATTTT
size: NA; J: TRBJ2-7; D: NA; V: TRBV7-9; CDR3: CASSPHRGETYEQYF; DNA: TGTGCCAGCAGCCCCCATAGGGGGGAAACATACGAGCAGTACTTC
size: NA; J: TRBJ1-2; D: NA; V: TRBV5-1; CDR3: CASSLAAFRGGTF; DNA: TGCGCCAGCAGCTTGGCCGCATTTCGGGGGGGCACCTTC
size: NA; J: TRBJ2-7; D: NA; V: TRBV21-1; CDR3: CASSKGVRQGRSYEQYF; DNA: TGTGCCAGCAGCAAGGGGGTAAGGCAGGGGCGTTCCTACGAGCAGTACTTC
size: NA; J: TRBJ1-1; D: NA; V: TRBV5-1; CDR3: CASSLLGQNEAFF; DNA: TGCGCCAGCAGCTTGTTAGGGCAGAATGAAGCTTTCTTT
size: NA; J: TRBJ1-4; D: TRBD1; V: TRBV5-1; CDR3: CASSSRQGVGEKLFF; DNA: TGCGCCAGCAGCTCCCGACAGGGAGTAGGTGAAAAACTGTTTTTT
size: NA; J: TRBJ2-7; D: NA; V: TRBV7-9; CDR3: CASSLKTYEQYF; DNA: TGTGCCAGCAGCTTAAAAACTTACGAGCAGTACTTC
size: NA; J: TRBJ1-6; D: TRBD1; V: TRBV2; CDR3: CASSSTIDRAVSPLHF; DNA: TGTGCCAGCAGTTCCACCATCGACAGGGCCGTTTCACCCCTCCACTTT
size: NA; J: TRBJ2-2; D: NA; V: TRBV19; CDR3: CASSISLRLSGELFF; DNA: TGTGCCAGTAGCATATCTCTAAGGCTGTCCGGGGAGCTGTTTTTT
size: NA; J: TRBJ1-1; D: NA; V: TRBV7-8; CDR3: CASSSGRGEAFF; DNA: TGTGCCAGCAGCTCGGGGAGGGGAGAAGCTTTCTTT
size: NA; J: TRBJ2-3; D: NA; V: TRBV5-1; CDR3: CASSLFGGAGTDTQYF; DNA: TGCGCCAGCAGCTTGTTCGGGGGCGCGGGGACAGATACGCAGTATTTT
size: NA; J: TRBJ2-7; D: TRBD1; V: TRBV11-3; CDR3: CASSPRTGGGEQYF; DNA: TGTGCCAGCAGCCCCCGGACAGGTGGAGGCGAGCAGTACTTC
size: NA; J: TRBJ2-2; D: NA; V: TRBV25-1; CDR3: CASSEATGDTGELFF; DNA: TGTGCCAGCAGTGAAGCCACTGGGGACACCGGGGAGCTGTTTTTT
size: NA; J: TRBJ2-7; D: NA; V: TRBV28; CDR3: CASSLEGYEQYF; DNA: TGTGCCAGCAGTTTAGAGGGATACGAGCAGTACTTC
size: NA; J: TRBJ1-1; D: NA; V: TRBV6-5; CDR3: CASSYTETGVGEAFF; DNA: TGTGCCAGCAGTTACACCGAAACAGGAGTCGGTGAAGCTTTCTTT
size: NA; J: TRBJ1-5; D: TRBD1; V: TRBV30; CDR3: CAWSIDRGLGNQPQHF; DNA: TGTGCCTGGAGTATTGACAGGGGGCTAGGTAATCAGCCCCAGCATTTT
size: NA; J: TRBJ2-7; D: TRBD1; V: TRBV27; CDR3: CASSAARQGTYEQYF; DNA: TGTGCCAGCAGTGCCGCCCGACAGGGAACCTACGAGCAGTACTTC
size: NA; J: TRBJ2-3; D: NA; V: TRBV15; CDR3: CATSGGRGSADTQYF; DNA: TGTGCCACCAGCGGCGGCAGGGGATCTGCAGATACGCAGTATTTT
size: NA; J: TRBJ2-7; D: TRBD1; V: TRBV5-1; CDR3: CASSTGQGPPEQYF; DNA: TGCGCCAGCAGCACGGGACAGGGGCCCCCCGAGCAGTACTTC
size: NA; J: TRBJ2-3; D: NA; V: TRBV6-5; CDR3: CASRRGTHTDTQYF; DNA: TGTGCCAGCAGACGAGGAACCCACACAGATACGCAGTATTTT
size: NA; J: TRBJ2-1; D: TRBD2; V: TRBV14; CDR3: CASSRHLTWGGRMDEQFF; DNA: TGTGCCAGCAGCCGACATCTGACTTGGGGGGGAAGGATGGATGAGCAGTTCTTC
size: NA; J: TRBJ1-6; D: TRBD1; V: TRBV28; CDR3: CASTSPGTGVSPLHF; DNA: TGTGCCAGCACCTCCCCCGGGACAGGGGTTTCACCCCTCCACTTT
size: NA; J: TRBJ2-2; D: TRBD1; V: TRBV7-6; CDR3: CASTRGQGVTGELFF; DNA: TGTGCCAGCACCCGAGGACAGGGGGTAACCGGGGAGCTGTTTTTT
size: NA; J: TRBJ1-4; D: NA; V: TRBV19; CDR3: CASSFKGENEKLFF; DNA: TGTGCCAGTAGTTTTAAGGGGGAAAATGAAAAACTGTTTTTT
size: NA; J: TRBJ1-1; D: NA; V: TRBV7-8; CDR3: CASSPRLSGLGTEAFF; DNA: TGTGCCAGCAGCCCCAGGTTGTCGGGGCTTGGCACTGAAGCTTTCTTT
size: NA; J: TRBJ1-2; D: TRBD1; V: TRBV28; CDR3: CASSSGTANRGYTF; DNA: TGTGCCAGCAGTTCCGGGACAGCAAACCGTGGCTACACCTTC
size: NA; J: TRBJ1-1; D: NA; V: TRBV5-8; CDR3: CASSSGLPNTEAFF; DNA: TGTGCCAGCAGCTCCGGACTCCCGAACACTGAAGCTTTCTTT
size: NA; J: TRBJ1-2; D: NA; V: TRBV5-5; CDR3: CASSLRTETIYGYTF; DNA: TGTGCCAGCAGCTTAAGGACAGAAACAATCTATGGCTACACCTTC
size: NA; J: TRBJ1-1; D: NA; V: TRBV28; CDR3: CASSPRGSVTLNTEAFF; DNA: TGTGCCAGCAGCCCTCGAGGGTCAGTTACTCTGAACACTGAAGCTTTCTTT
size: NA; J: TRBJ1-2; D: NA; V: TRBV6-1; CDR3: CASIFRVGSGYTF; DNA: TGTGCCAGCATTTTCAGGGTTGGTAGTGGCTACACCTTC
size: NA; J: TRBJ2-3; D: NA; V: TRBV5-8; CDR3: CASSLAGGGPTPDTQYF; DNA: TGTGCCAGCAGCTTGGCGGGAGGGGGCCCCACGCCAGATACGCAGTATTTT
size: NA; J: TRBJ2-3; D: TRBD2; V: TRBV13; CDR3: CASSLRVAGGTDTQYF; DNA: TGTGCCAGCAGCTTACGGGTAGCGGGGGGCACAGATACGCAGTATTTT
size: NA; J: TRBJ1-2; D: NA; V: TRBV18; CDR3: CASTTGSHGYTF; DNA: TGTGCCAGTACCACAGGGTCCCATGGCTACACCTTC
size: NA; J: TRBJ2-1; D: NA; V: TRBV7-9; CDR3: CASSSTSSGTPTYNEQFF; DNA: TGTGCCAGCAGCTCCACCAGCTCCGGGACTCCCACCTACAATGAGCAGTTCTTC
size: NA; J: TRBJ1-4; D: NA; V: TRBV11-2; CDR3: CASSLEGGWGQSNEKLFF; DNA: TGTGCCAGCAGCTTAGAAGGGGGTTGGGGGCAGTCTAATGAAAAACTGTTTTTT
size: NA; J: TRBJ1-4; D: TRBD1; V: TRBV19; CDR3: CASSQTGGEKLFF; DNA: TGTGCCAGTAGCCAGACAGGGGGTGAAAAACTGTTTTTT
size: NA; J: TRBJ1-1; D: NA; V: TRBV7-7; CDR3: CASSPAGATEAFF; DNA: TGTGCCAGCAGCCCGGCCGGGGCCACTGAAGCTTTCTTT
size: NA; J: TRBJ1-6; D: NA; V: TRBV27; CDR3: CASSLQPGSRNSPLHF; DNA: TGTGCCAGCAGTTTGCAACCAGGGTCCCGTAATTCACCCCTCCACTTT
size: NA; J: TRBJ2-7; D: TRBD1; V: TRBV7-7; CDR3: CASSPQGAPYEQYF; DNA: TGTGCCAGCAGCCCACAGGGGGCTCCCTACGAGCAGTACTTC
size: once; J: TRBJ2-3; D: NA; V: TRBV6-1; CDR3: CASSDSGGLSTDTQYF; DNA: TGTGCCAGCAGTGATTCTGGCGGATTGAGCACAGATACGCAGTATTTT
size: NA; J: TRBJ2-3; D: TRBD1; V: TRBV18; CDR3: CASSPDRGISTDTQYF; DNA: TGTGCCAGCTCACCGGACAGGGGAATTAGCACAGATACGCAGTATTTT
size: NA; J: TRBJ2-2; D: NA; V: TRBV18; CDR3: CASSRSAQVNTGELFF; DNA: TGTGCCAGCTCCCGGTCGGCGCAAGTTAACACCGGGGAGCTGTTTTTT
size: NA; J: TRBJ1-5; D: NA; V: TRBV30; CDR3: CAWSLGGNQPQHF; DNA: TGTGCCTGGAGTCTTGGCGGTAATCAGCCCCAGCATTTT
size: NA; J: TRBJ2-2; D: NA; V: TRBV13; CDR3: CASTTLNLIRKNTGELFF; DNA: TGTGCCAGCACCACTCTCAACCTCATCAGGAAGAACACCGGGGAGCTGTTTTTT